This T cell receptor (beta chain) stems from a study of blood T cell repertoires in COVID-19. About the study: There were acute and convalescent COVID-19 samples, and they came from the United States, Italy and Spain. In each case, the material was cDNA or gDNA derived from T cells, B-cell-depleted T cells, or PBMCs.

The sample holds a few counts of this clone. Original analysis: Counts of nucleated cells, estimated from reference gene primer amplification, were obtained. Method: immunoSEQ multiplex PCR; TCRdb's copy keeps in-frame clones and lacks some. V and J calls and clone size are given by that table; D and trimming were obtained from the DNA. The table records 390,000 or so clones, roughly 87% of them present only once. The receptor was isolated from a woman in her fifties or sixties who had recovered from COVID-19. Sequences were obtained from PBMCs or T cells enriched from blood (not recorded which).

For the CDR3, the DNA is TGTGCCATACTACAGGGGGCTAACTATGGCTACACCTTC. Translated: CAILQGANYGYTF. V gene TRBV10-3 combines with J gene TRBJ1-2, with 8 bases matching TRBD1. Germline V gene data show CDR1 as ENHRY and CDR2 as SYGVKD. J was trimmed by 0 bases and V by 9 bases; bases with no gene match: 3. This CDR3 spans 13 amino acids.